What follows is one T cell receptor (beta chain) and its context. Its matching antigen is unknown. This record belongs to a study of cytomegalovirus exposure and HLA in healthy donors. Findings of the study overall: In vitro, three CMV-associated chains proved specific for CMV antigens.

V trimming: 3 bases; J trimming: 0 bases; junction bases outside the gene matches: 10. The CDR3 is 17 residues long. CDR1 is SGHTS, CDR2 YDEGEE, per germline. The PCR employed 60 Vbeta primers together with 13 Jbeta primers. Sequenced by immunoSEQ multiplex PCR; TCRdb stores in-frame clones only, minus some. The sample lists around 170,000 clones, 65% to 90% seen once, with 6.3% in the top ten. This clonotype originated in a man aged 35 to 55 in good health and CMV-seropositive. The V call is TRBV5-8, the J call TRBJ1-1; 8 nucleotides match TRBD1. The material sequenced was PBMCs. In nucleotides, the CDR3 is TGTGCCAGCAGCTCCTTTCTCGGGACAGGTCTGAACACTGAAGCTTTCTTT. Its translation is CASSSFLGTGLNTEAFF.